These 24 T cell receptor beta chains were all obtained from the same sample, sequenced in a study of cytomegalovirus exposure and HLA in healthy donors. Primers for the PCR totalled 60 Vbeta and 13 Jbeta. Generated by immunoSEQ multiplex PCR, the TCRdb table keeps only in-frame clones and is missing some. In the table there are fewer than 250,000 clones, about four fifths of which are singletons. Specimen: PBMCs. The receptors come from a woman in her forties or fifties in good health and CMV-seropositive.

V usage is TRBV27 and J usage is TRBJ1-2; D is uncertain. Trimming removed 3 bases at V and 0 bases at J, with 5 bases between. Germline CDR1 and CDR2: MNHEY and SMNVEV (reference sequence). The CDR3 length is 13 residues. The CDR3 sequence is CASSFSANYGYTF. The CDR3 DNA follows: TGTGCCAGCAGTTTTTCCGCTAACTATGGCTACACCTTC.

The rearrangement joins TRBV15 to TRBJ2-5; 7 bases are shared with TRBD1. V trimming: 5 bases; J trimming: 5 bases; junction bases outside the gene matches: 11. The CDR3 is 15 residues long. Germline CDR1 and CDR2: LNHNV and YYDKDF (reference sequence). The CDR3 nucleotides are TGTGCCACCAGCGGGTTCAGGACAGGTCAGGAGACCCAGTACTTC. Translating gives CATSGFRTGQETQYF. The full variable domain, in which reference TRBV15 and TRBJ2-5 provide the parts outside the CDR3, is DAMVIQNPRYQVTQFGKPVTLSCSQTLNHNVMYWYQQKSSQAPKLLFHYYDKDFNNEADTPDNFQSRRPNTSFCFLDIRSPGLGDTAMYLCATSGFRTGQETQYFGPGTRLLVL.

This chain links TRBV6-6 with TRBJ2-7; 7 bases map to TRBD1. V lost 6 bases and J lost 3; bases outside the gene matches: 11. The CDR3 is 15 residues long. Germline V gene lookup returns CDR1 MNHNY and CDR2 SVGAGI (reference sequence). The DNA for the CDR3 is TGTGCCAGCAGCCAGGGACAGACGACGCTCTACGAGCAGTACTTC. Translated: CASSQGQTTLYEQYF.

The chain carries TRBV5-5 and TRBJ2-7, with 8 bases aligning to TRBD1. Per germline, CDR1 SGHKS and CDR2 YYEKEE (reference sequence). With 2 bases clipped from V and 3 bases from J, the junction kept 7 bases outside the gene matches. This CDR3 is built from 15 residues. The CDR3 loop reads CASSFRDRSYYEQYF. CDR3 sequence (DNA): TGTGCCAGCAGCTTCCGGGACAGGAGTTACTACGAGCAGTACTTC.

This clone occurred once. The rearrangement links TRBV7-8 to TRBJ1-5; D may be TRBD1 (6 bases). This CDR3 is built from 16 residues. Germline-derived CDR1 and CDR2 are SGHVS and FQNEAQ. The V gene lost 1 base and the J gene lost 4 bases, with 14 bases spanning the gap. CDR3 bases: TGTGCCAGCAGCTTAGTTAACAGGGCCGAAAATCAGCCCCAGCATTTT. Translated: CASSLVNRAENQPQHF.

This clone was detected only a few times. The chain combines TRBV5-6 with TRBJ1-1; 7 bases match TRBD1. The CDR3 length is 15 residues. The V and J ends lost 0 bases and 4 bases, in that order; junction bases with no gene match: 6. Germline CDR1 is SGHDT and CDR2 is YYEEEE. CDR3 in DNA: TGTGCCAGCAGCTTGGGTCTCTCAGGGGGCACTGAAGCTTTCTTT. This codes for CASSLGLSGGTEAFF.

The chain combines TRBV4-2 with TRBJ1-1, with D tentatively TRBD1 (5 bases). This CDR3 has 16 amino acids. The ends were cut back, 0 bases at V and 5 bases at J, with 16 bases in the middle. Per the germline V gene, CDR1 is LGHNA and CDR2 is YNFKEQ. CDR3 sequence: CASSQDYRGGRTEAFF. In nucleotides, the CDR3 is TGTGCCAGCAGCCAAGATTATCGGGGGGGTCGGACTGAAGCTTTCTTT.

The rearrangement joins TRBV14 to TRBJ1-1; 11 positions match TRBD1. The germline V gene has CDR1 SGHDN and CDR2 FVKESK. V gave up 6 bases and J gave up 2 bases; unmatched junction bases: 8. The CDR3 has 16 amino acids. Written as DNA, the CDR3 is TGTGCCAGCAGTCTGGACAGGGGGCGTATAAACACTGAAGCTTTCTTT. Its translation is CASSLDRGRINTEAFF.

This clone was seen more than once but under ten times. Written as DNA, the CDR3 is TGTGCCAGCAGCTTAGCCCCCGGGGTGGGCTACGAGCAGTACTTC. This gives the protein CASSLAPGVGYEQYF. The chain links TRBV7-6 to TRBJ2-7; TRBD2 might be the D (5 bases). The CDR3 extends over 15 amino acids. V lost 0 bases, J lost 3 bases, and 12 bases lay in between. Germline lookup yields CDR1 SGHVS and CDR2 FNYEAQ.

The CDR3 DNA reads TGTGCCAGCAGCCTTGGGACAGGGGGGATGAACACTGAAGCTTTCTTT. Residues: CASSLGTGGMNTEAFF. The rearrangement uses TRBV4-2 and TRBJ1-1; 11 bases are shared with TRBD1. V shed 4 bases and J 0 bases; nucleotides not matched to a gene: 4. The germline V gene has CDR1 LGHNA and CDR2 YNFKEQ. The CDR3 length is 16 residues.

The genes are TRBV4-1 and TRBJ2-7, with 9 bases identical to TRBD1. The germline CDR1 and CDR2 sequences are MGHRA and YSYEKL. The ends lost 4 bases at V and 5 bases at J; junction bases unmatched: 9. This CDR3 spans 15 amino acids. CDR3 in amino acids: CASSLGQGSSNEQYF. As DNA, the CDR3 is TGCGCCAGCAGCCTCGGACAGGGGAGTAGCAACGAGCAGTACTTC.

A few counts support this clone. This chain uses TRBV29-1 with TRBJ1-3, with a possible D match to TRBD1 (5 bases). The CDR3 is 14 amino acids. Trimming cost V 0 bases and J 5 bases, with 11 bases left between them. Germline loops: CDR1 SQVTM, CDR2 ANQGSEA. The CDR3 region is CSVEDFRARNTIYF. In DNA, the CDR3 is TGCAGCGTTGAAGATTTCAGGGCTCGAAACACCATATATTTT. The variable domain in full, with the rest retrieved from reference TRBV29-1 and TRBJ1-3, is SAVISQKPSRDICQRGTSLTIQCQVDSQVTMMFWYRQQPGQSLTLIATANQGSEATYESGFVIDKFPISRPNLTFSTLTVSNMSPEDSSIYLCSVEDFRARNTIYFGEGSWLTVV.

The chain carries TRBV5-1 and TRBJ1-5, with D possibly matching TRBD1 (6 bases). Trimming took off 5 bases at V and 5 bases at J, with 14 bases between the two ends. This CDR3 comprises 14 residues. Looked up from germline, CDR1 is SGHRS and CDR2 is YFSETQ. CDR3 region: CASREGGVDQPQHF. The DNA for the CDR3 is TGCGCCAGCAGGGAAGGGGGGGTAGATCAGCCCCAGCATTTT.

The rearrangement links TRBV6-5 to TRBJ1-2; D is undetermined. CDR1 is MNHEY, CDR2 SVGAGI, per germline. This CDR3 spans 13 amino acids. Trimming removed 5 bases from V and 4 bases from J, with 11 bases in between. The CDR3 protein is CASSPRVAYGYTF. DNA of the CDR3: TGTGCCAGCAGTCCCCGGGTTGCCTATGGCTACACCTTC.

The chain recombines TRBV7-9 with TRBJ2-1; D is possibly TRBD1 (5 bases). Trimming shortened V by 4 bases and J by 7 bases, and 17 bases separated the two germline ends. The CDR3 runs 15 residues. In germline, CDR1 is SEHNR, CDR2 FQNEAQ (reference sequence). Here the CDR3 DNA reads TGTGCCAGCAGCTCCCCAACACCAGGGTGGAATGAGCAGTTCTTC. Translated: CASSSPTPGWNEQFF. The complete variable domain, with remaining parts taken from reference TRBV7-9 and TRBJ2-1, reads DTGVSQNPRHKITKRGQNVTFRCDPISEHNRLYWYRQTLGQGPEFLTYFQNEAQLEKSRLLSDRFSAERPKGSFSTLEIQRTEQGDSAMYLCASSSPTPGWNEQFFGPGTRLTVL.

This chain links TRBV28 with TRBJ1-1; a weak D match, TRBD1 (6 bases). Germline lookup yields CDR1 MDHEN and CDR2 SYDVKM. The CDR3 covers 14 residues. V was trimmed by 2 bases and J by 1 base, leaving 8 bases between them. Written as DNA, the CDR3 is TGTGCCAGCAGTTTAGGCAGGGGGAACACTGAAGCTTTCTTT. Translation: CASSLGRGNTEAFF.

The CDR3 DNA reads as TGCGCCAGCAGCTGGGACGGGGGGGCGTTAACCGGGGAGCTGTTTTTT. Its protein product is CASSWDGGALTGELFF. J is TRBJ2-2 and V is TRBV5-1, with 8 bases aligning to TRBD2. Germline CDR1 reads SGHRS; CDR2 reads YFSETQ. The CDR3 is 16 amino acids. Trimming cost V 3 bases and J 5 bases; bases outside gene matches: 9.

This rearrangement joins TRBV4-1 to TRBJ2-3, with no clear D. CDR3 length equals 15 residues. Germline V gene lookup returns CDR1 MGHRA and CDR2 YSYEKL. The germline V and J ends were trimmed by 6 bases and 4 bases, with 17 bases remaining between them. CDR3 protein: CASSSGSLMADTQYF. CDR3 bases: TGCGCCAGCAGTTCCGGGTCACTCATGGCAGATACGCAGTATTTT.

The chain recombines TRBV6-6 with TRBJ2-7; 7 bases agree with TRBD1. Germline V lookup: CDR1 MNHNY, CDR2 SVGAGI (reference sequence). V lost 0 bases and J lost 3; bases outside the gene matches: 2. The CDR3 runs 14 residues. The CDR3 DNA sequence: TGTGCCAGCAGTTACTCGAACAGGGGCTACGAGCAGTACTTC. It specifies CASSYSNRGYEQYF.

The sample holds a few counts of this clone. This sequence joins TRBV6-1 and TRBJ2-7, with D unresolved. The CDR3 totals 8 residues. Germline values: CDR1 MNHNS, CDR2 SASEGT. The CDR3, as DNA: TGTGTGTCGGGTGGGCAGTACTTC. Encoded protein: CVSGGQYF.

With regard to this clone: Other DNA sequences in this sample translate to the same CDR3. The CDR3 DNA reads as TGCGCCAGCAGCTTGGGAGCCGGGGAGACCCAGTACTTC. This translates into CASSLGAGETQYF. The rearrangement joins TRBV5-1 to TRBJ2-5; the D is unclear. Germline V CDR1 and CDR2: SGHRS, YFSETQ. The CDR3 covers 13 residues. Trimming left V 0 bases short and J 5 bases short, with 8 bases between.

CDR3 loop: CASNPSSNTDTQYF. The CDR3 nucleotides read TGCGCCAGCAATCCTAGCAGTAACACAGATACGCAGTATTTT. This sequence joins TRBV5-1 and TRBJ2-3; D perhaps matches TRBD2 (5 bases). The CDR3 totals 14 residues. The ends were cut back, 6 bases at V and 2 bases at J, with 13 bases in the middle. CDR1 and CDR2 from the germline V gene are SGHRS and YFSETQ. Looking up the rest from reference TRBV5-1 and TRBJ2-3 gives the full variable domain: KAGVTQTPRYLIKTRGQQVTLSCSPISGHRSVSWYQQTPGQGLQFLFEYFSETQRNKGNFPGRFSGRQFSNSRSEMNVSTLELGDSALYLCASNPSSNTDTQYFGPGTRLTVL.

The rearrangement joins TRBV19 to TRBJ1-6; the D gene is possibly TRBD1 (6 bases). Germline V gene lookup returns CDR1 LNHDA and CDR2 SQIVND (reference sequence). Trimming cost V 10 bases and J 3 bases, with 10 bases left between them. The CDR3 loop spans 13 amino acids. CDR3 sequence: CATLDSYNSPLHF. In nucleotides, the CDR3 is TGTGCCACCTTGGACAGCTATAATTCACCCCTCCACTTT.

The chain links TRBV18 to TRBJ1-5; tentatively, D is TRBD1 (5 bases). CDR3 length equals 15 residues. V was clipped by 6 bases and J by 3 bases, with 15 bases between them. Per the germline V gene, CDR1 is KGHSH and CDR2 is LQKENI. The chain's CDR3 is CASSTGLGLNQPQHF. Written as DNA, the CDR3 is TGTGCCAGCTCGACCGGTCTGGGGCTCAATCAGCCCCAGCATTTT.